This T cell receptor (beta chain) stems from a study of T-cell memory formation after mild COVID-19. Background on the study: TCR clusters were mostly confined to one donor each.

There are a few counts of this clonotype. V lost 4 bases and J lost 0; bases outside the gene matches: 6. This CDR3 region has 17 residues. TCRdb reprocessed the 5' RACE reads with MiXCR, giving one entry per CDR3 protein. The sample gives roughly 450,000 distinct CDR3 sequences, approximately 18% of which show up once; approximately 13% is in the top ten. The clonotype was recovered from an adult woman who had mild COVID-19 (a few samples of this study predate the infection). Cell type and time point are not known. Sample: PBMCs or a T cell subset sorted from them (not recorded which). This rearrangement joins TRBV12-3 or TRBV12-4 to TRBJ2-6, with 7 bases aligning to TRBD1. CDR3 sequence (DNA): TGTGCCAGCAGTTCGACGGACAGGCGCTCTGGGGCCAACGTCCTGACTTTC. It is translated as CASSSTDRRSGANVLTF.